This T cell receptor (beta chain) is drawn from a study of monozygotic twins with inflammatory bowel disease. General observations from the study: The analysis did not separate different T cell subtypes.

Template switching was used to attach UMIs, which incorporated a 6-nucleotide sample barcode. Each CDR3 protein gets one entry in TCRdb, which reprocessed the 5' RACE reads and gives no DNA. The sample yields around 210,000 distinct CDR3 sequences, of which the top ten take up 7.5% to 8%. CDR3 size: 14 residues. The germline V gene encodes CDR1 SGHRS and CDR2 YFSETQ. As concerns this clonotype: The antigen is not known.

The rearrangement links TRBV5-1 to TRBJ2-7; with no DNA, the TCRdb D assignment of TRBD1 cannot be verified. Sequencing was carried out using blood. This sequence originates from a human donor with ulcerative colitis or Crohn's disease, or a healthy co-twin of an affected twin (not recorded which). This CDR3 is CASSAVTGNHEQYF. The full variable domain, with the rest looked up from reference TRBV5-1 and TRBJ2-7, is KAGVTQTPRYLIKTRGQQVTLSCSPISGHRSVSWYQQTPGQGLQFLFEYFSETQRNKGNFPGRFSGRQFSNSRSEMNVSTLELGDSALYLCASSAVTGNHEQYFGPGTRLTVT.